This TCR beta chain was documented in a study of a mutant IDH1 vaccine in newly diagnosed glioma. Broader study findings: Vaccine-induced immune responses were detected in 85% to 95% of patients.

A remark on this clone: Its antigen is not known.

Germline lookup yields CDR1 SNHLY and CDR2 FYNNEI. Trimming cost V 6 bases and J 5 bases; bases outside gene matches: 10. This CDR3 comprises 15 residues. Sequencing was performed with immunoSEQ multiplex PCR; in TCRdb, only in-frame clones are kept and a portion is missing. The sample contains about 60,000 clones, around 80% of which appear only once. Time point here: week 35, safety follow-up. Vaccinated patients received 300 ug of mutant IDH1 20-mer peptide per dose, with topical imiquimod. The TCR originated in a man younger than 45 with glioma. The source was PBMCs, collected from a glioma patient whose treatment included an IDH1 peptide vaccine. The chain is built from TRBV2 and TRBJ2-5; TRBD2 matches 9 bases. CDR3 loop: CASRLSGGNWETQYF. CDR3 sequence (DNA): TGTGCCAGCAGGCTTAGCGGGGGAAACTGGGAGACCCAGTACTTC.